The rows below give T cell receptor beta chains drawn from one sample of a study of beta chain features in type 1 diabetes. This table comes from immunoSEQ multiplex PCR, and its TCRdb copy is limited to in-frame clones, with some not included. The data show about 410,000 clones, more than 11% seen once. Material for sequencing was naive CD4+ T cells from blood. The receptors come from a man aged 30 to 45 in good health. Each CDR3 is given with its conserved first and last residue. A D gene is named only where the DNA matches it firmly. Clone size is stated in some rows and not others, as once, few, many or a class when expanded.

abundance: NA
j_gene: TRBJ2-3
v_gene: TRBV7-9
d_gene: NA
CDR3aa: CASSQSDTQYF
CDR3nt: TGTGCCAGCAGCCAATCTGATACGCAGTATTTT

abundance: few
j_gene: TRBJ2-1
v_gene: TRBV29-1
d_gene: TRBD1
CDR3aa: CSVEDQTGIYNEQFF
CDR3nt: TGCAGCGTTGAAGATCAGACAGGGATCTACAATGAGCAGTTCTTC

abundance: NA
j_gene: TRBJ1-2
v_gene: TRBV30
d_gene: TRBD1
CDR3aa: CATNDRARGYTF
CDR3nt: TGTGCCACGAACGACAGGGCTCGTGGCTACACCTTC

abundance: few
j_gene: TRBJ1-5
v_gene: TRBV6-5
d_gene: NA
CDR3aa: CASRKTTVGNQPQHF
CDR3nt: TGTGCCAGCAGGAAAACGACAGTGGGCAATCAGCCCCAGCATTTT

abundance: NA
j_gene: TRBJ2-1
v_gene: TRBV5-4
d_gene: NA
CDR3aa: CASSPSEGHEQFF
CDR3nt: TGTGCCAGCAGCCCTTCGGAGGGACACGAGCAGTTCTTC

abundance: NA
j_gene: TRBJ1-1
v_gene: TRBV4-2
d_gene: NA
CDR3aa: CASRISGNTEAFF
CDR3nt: TGTGCCAGCAGAATATCGGGTAACACTGAAGCTTTCTTT

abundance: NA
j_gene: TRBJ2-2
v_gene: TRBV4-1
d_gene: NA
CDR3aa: CASSQTGTSNTGELFF
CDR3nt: TGCGCCAGCAGCCAAACCGGGACTTCGAACACCGGGGAGCTGTTTTTT

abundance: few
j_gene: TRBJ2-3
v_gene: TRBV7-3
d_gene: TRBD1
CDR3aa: CASSFPRTGTSTDTQYF
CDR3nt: TGTGCCAGCAGCTTCCCCAGGACAGGAACTTCCACAGATACGCAGTATTTT

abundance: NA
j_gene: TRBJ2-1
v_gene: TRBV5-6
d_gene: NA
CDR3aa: CASSDVTRHEQFF
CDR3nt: TGTGCCAGCAGCGACGTTACTCGTCATGAGCAGTTCTTC

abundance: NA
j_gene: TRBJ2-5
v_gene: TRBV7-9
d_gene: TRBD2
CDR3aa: CASSLTGTASGRQETQYF
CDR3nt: TGTGCCAGCAGCTTAACTGGTACGGCTAGCGGGAGGCAAGAGACCCAGTACTTC

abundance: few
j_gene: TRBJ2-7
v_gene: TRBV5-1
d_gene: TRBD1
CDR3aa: CASSLVAGGSYEQYF
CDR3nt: TGCGCCAGCAGCTTGGTGGCAGGGGGATCCTACGAGCAGTACTTC

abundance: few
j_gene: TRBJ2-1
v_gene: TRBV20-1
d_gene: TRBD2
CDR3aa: CRSGGINEQFF
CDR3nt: TGCAGAAGCGGGGGGATAAATGAGCAGTTCTTC

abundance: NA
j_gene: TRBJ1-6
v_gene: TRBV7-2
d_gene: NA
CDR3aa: CASSDDGRSNSPLHF
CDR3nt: TGTGCCAGCAGCGACGATGGACGGAGTAATTCACCCCTCCACTTT

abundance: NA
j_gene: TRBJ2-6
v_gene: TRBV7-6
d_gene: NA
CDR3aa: CASSKDESQSSSGANVLTF
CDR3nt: TGTGCCAGCAGCAAAGACGAGTCCCAATCTTCCTCTGGGGCCAACGTCCTGACTTTC

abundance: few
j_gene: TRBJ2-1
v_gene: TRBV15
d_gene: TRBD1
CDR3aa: CATSVGTGEYNEQFF
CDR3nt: TGTGCCACCAGCGTAGGGACAGGGGAATACAATGAGCAGTTCTTC

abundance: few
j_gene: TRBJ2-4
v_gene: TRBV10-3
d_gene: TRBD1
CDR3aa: CAISEDRGNIQYF
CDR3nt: TGTGCCATCAGTGAGGACAGGGGAAACATTCAGTACTTC

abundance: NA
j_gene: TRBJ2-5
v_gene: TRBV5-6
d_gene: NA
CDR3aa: CASSLFQTETQYF
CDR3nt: TGTGCCAGCAGCTTGTTCCAGACAGAGACCCAGTACTTC

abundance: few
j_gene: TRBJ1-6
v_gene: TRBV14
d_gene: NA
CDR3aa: CASSQGSSYNSPLHF
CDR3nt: TGTGCCAGCAGCCAAGGGAGCTCCTATAATTCACCCCTCCACTTT

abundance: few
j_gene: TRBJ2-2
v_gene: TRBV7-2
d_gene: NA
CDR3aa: CASSLAGNTGELFF
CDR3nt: TGTGCCAGCAGCTTGGCCGGGAACACCGGGGAGCTGTTTTTT

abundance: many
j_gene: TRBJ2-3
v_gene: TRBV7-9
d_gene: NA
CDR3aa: CASSPRSDTDTQYF
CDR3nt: TGTGCCAGCAGCCCACGGAGCGACACAGATACGCAGTATTTT

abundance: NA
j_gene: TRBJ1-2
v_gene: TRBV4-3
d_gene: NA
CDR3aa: CASSQRGRGRGYTF
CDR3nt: TGCGCCAGCAGCCAACGGGGGAGGGGCAGAGGCTACACCTTC

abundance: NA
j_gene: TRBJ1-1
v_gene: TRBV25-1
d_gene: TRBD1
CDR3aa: CASTPPGRDRGVNTEAFF
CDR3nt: TGTGCCAGCACTCCCCCAGGGAGGGACAGGGGGGTGAACACTGAAGCTTTCTTT

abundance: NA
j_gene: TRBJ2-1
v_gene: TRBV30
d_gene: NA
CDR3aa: CSGGSYNEQFF
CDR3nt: TGCTCGGGCGGATCCTACAATGAGCAGTTCTTC

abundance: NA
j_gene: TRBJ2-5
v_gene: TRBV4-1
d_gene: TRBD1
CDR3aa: CASSRTGGRETQYF
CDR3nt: TGCGCCAGCAGCCGAACAGGGGGCCGGGAGACCCAGTACTTC

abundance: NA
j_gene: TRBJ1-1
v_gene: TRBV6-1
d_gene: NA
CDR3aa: CASPKRSGTEAFF
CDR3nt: TGTGCCAGCCCCAAGAGGTCGGGCACTGAAGCTTTCTTT

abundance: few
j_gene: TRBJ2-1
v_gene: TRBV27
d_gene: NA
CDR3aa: CASGHLRGVEQFF
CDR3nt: TGTGCCAGCGGCCACCTCAGGGGAGTTGAGCAGTTCTTC

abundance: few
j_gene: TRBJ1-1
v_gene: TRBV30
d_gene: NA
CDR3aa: CAWSGQKTSLDTEAFF
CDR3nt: TGTGCCTGGAGCGGACAAAAAACAAGTCTTGACACTGAAGCTTTCTTT

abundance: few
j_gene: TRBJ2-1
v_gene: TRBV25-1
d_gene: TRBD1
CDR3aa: CASSDGTGRDNEQFF
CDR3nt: TGTGCCAGCAGTGACGGGACAGGGCGGGACAATGAGCAGTTCTTC

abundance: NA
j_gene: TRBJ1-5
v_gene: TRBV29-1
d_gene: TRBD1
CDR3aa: CSVAPGTGSEGPQHF
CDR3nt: TGCAGCGTAGCCCCCGGGACAGGGTCAGAAGGGCCCCAGCATTTT

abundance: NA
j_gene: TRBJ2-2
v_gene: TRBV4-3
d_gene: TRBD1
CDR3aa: CASSQETGFAGELFF
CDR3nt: TGCGCCAGCAGCCAAGAGACAGGGTTCGCCGGGGAGCTGTTTTTT

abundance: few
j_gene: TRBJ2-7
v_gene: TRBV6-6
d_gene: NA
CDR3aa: CASSYSSRENEQYF
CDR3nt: TGTGCCAGCAGTTACTCATCCAGGGAGAACGAGCAGTACTTC

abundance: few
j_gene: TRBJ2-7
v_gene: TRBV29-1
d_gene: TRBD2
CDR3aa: CSVVTGGYEQYF
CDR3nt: TGCAGCGTTGTCACGGGGGGCTACGAGCAGTACTTC

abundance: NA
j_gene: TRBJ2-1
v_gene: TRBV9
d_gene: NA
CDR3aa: CASSVTYNEQFF
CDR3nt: TGTGCCAGCAGCGTGACTTACAATGAGCAGTTCTTC

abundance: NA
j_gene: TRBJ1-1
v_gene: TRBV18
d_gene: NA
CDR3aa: CASSDSSNTEAFF
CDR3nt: TGTGCCAGCTCGGACAGCTCAAACACTGAAGCTTTCTTT

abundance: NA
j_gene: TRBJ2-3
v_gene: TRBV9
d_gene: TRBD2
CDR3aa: CASSLLAGGTDTQYF
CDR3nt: TGTGCCAGCAGCCTACTAGCGGGAGGGACAGATACGCAGTATTTT

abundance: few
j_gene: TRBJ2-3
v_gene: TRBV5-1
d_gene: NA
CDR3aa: CASRMDPGTDTQYF
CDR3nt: TGCGCCAGCCGGATGGACCCCGGCACAGATACGCAGTATTTT

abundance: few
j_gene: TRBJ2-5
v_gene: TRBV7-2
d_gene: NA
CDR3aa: CASSATGSSETQYF
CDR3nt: TGTGCCAGCAGCGCGACGGGGTCATCAGAGACCCAGTACTTC

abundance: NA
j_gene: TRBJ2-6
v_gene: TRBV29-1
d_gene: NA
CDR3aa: CSGPAGSGANVLTF
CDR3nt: TGCAGCGGTCCGGCCGGGTCTGGGGCCAACGTCCTGACTTTC

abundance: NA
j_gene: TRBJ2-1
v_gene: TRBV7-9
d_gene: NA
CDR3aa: CASTFDNEQFF
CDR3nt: TGTGCCAGCACTTTCGACAATGAGCAGTTCTTC

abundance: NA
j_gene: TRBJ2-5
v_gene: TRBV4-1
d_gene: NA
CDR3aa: CASSQGPGVETQYF
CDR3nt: TGCGCCAGCAGCCAAGGGCCTGGAGTGGAGACCCAGTACTTC

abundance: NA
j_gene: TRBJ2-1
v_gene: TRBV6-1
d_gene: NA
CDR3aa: CASGRWQPPHNEQFF
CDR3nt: TGTGCCAGCGGGCGGTGGCAGCCCCCTCACAATGAGCAGTTCTTC

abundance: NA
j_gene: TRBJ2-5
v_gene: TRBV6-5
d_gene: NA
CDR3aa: CASSYSINTAGTQYF
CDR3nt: TGTGCCAGCAGTTACTCGATCAACACCGCGGGGACCCAGTACTTC

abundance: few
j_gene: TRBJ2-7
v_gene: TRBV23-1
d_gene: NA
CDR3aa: CATETGDIYEQYF
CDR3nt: TGCGCCACCGAGACAGGTGATATCTACGAGCAGTACTTC

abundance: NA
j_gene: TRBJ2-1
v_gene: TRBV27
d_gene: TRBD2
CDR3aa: CASRLAGDDSSYNEQFF
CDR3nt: TGTGCCAGCAGACTAGCGGGAGATGACAGCTCCTACAATGAGCAGTTCTTC

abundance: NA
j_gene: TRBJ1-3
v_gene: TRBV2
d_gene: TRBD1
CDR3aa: CASGRVPGQGSGTIYF
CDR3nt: TGTGCCAGCGGAAGGGTCCCCGGACAGGGGAGCGGCACCATATATTTT

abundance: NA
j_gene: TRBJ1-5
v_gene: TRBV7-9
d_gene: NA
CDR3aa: CASSLDSPSHNQPQHF
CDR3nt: TGTGCCAGCAGCTTAGATTCGCCAAGCCACAATCAGCCCCAGCATTTT

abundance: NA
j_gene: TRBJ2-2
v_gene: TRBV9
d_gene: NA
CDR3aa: CASSPQTGDTGELFF
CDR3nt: TGTGCCAGCAGCCCCCAAACGGGGGACACCGGGGAGCTGTTTTTT

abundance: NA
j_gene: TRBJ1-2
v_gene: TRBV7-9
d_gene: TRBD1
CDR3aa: CASSLVGTGNGYTF
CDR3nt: TGTGCCAGCAGCTTAGTGGGGACAGGGAATGGCTACACCTTC

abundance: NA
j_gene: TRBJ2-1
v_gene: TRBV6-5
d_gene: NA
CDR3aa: CASSYSRGNEQFF
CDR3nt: TGTGCCAGCAGTTACTCGCGGGGAAATGAGCAGTTCTTC

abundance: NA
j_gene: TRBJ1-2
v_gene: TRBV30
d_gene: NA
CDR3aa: CAWKGKGRKHGYTF
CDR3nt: TGTGCCTGGAAGGGCAAGGGCAGGAAACATGGCTACACCTTC